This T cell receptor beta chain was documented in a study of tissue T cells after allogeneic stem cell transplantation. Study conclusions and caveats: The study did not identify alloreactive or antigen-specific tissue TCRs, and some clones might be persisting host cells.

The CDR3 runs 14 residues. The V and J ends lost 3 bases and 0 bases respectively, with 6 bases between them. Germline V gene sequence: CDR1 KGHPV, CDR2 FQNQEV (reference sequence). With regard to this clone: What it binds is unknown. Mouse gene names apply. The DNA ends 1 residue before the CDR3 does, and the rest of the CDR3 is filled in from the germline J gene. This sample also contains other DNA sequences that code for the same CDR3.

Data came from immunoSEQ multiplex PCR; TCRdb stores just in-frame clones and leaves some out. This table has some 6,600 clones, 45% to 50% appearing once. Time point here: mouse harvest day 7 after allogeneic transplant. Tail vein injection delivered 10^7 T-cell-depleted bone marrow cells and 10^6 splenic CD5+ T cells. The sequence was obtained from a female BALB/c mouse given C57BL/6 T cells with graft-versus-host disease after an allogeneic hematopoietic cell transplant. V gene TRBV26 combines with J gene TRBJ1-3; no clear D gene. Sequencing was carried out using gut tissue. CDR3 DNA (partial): TGTGCCAGCAGTCTCACATATTCTGGAAATACGCTCTAT. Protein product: CASSLTYSGNTLY. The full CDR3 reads CASSLTYSGNTLYF.